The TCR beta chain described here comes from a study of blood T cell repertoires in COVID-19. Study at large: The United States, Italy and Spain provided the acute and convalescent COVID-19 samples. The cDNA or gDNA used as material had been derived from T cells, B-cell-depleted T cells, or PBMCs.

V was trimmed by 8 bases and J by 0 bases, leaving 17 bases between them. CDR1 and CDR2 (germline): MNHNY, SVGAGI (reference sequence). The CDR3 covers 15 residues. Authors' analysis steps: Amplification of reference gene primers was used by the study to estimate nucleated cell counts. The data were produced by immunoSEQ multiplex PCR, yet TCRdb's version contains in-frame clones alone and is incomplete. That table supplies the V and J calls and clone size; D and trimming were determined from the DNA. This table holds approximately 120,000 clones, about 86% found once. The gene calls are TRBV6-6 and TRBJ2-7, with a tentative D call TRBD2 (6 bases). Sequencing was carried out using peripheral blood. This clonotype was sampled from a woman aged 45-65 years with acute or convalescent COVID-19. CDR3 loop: CASRIRGGTSYEQYF. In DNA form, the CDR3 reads TGTGCCAGCCGTATCCGGGGCGGGACCTCCTACGAGCAGTACTTC.